Listed below are T cell receptor beta chains from one sample, sequenced in a study of beta chain features in type 1 diabetes. Only in-frame clones appear in the TCRdb table, and some are missing; sequencing was by immunoSEQ multiplex PCR. The sample consists of roughly 310,000 clones, 11% of them appearing once. Sequenced material: naive CD4+ T cells from blood. These receptors originate from a woman aged 25 to 39 in good health. Each CDR3 is given with its conserved first and last residue. The order of the fields is D gene, J gene, clone size, V gene, CDR3 DNA, CDR3 protein. The D gene is left open where the match is weak. Some rows mark clone size as missing; the rest say once, few, many or name a class of expanded clone.

TRBD2 TRBJ2-7 . TRBV6-6 TGTGCCAGCAGCCGAACTAGCGGCTACTCCTACGAGCAGTACTTC CASSRTSGYSYEQYF
. TRBJ1-2 few TRBV27 TGTGCCAGCAGTTCACAGGGTTCTCTCCGCTACACCTTC CASSSQGSLRYTF
TRBD1 TRBJ2-5 . TRBV27 TGTGCCAGCAGTTTGGACAGGGGAGGAGAGACCCAGTACTTC CASSLDRGGETQYF
. TRBJ2-6 few TRBV6-6 TGTGCCAGCAGTTACTCGTACGGGACTGGGGCCAACGTCCTGACTTTC CASSYSYGTGANVLTF
. TRBJ2-3 . TRBV5-4 TGTGCCAGCAGCTTAAGCTCTAGCACAGATACGCAGTATTTT CASSLSSSTDTQYF
TRBD2 TRBJ2-7 . TRBV11-2 TGTGCCAGCAGCCCGACGCTAGCGGGAGTTTTCGAGCAGTACTTC CASSPTLAGVFEQYF
. TRBJ1-1 few TRBV11-1 TGTGCCAGCAGCTTAGTAGCTGGAACTGAAGCTTTCTTT CASSLVAGTEAFF
TRBD1 TRBJ1-4 . TRBV15 TGTGCCACCAGCAAACCCGGGACAGGGGAAGAAAAACTGTTTTTT CATSKPGTGEEKLFF
TRBD1 TRBJ2-3 . TRBV25-1 TGTGCCAGCAGTGAATGGACAGGGCGAGGGGTCACAGATACGCAGTATTTT CASSEWTGRGVTDTQYF
. TRBJ1-2 few TRBV19 TGTGCCAGTAGACAGGGTGAGGGCTATGGCTACACCTTC CASRQGEGYGYTF
TRBD2 TRBJ2-5 . TRBV5-1 TGCGCCAGCAGCCTATTTGCGGGACTAGCGGCACAAGAGACCCAGTACTTC CASSLFAGLAAQETQYF
. TRBJ2-2 few TRBV7-3 TGTGCCAGCAGCACAGGACGGTCCGGGGAGCTGTTTTTT CASSTGRSGELFF
TRBD2 TRBJ2-3 . TRBV4-2 TGTGCCAGCAGCCAAGATGTAACTAGCGGGAGGGTTGATACGCAGTATTTT CASSQDVTSGRVDTQYF
TRBD2 TRBJ2-7 . TRBV18 TGTGCCAGCTCACGTCCCGGGACTAGCGACTCCTACGAGCAGTACTTC CASSRPGTSDSYEQYF
. TRBJ1-4 few TRBV30 TGTGCCCACGGGGAGTCGGGCGGAAAACTGTTTTTT CAHGESGGKLFF
TRBD2 TRBJ2-6 . TRBV9 TGTGCCAGCAGCGTAACGGGAGGGCCTTCCGGGGCCAACGTCCTGACTTTC CASSVTGGPSGANVLTF
TRBD2 TRBJ2-1 few TRBV28 TGTGCCAGCAGTTCCCCAAGCGGGAGGGCCGGGAATGAGCAGTTCTTC CASSSPSGRAGNEQFF
TRBD1 TRBJ1-2 . TRBV7-6 TGTGCCAGCAGCTTCTTGACAGGGGCCGGCTACACCTTC CASSFLTGAGYTF
TRBD2 TRBJ2-7 . TRBV28 TGTGCCAGCAGTTTTGGAAGCGGGAGGGGAACCTACGAGCAGTACTTC CASSFGSGRGTYEQYF
. TRBJ2-5 few TRBV29-1 TGCAGCTCCCAACAGGGTATCTTCGAGACCCAGTACTTC CSSQQGIFETQYF
. TRBJ2-7 few TRBV5-1 TGCGCCAGCAGCGTAACTACACAAACCTACGAGCAGTACTTC CASSVTTQTYEQYF
TRBD2 TRBJ2-1 . TRBV28 TGTGCCAGCAGTTTGGTACTAGCGGGTAAAAATGAGCAGTTCTTC CASSLVLAGKNEQFF
. TRBJ2-3 few TRBV10-3 TGTGCCATCAGTGAGTCGACGGGGAAGGTCGATACGCAGTATTTT CAISESTGKVDTQYF
TRBD2 TRBJ2-7 . TRBV9 TGTGCCAGCAGCGTAGGGGGACTAGCGGGCCTCTACGAGCAGTACTTC CASSVGGLAGLYEQYF
. TRBJ2-7 few TRBV5-6 TGTGCCAGCAGCTTAGGTGGCAGGGAGGACGAGCAGTACTTC CASSLGGREDEQYF
TRBD1 TRBJ2-1 few TRBV7-3 TGTGCCAGCAGCCGAGATCCAGGGGGCAGTGAGCAGTTCTTC CASSRDPGGSEQFF
TRBD2 TRBJ2-3 few TRBV9 TGTGCCAGCAGCGCCCTAGCGGGATCCACAGATACGCAGTATTTT CASSALAGSTDTQYF
TRBD2 TRBJ2-7 few TRBV28 TGTGCCAGCAGTTTATCGTTTTGGCTAGCGGGAAGGTACGAGCAGTACTTC CASSLSFWLAGRYEQYF
TRBD2 TRBJ2-7 few TRBV6-5 TGTGCCAGCAGTTACCATACCGGGACTAGCGACTACGAGCAGTACTTC CASSYHTGTSDYEQYF
. TRBJ2-1 . TRBV28 TGTGCCAGCAGACCCGTAGGACGGGAGCTCAATGAGCAGTTCTTC CASRPVGRELNEQFF
TRBD1 TRBJ1-2 few TRBV7-2 TGTGCCAGCAGCCCGCCGCGACAGGGGGCGTCCTCCTTC CASSPPRQGASSF
TRBD1 TRBJ1-1 few TRBV29-1 TGCAGTGCTCAGGGGGCGTACACTGAAGCTTTCTTT CSAQGAYTEAFF
. TRBJ1-1 . TRBV6-5 TGTGCCAGCAGTTACCCCTCGACAGTTGAAGCTTTCTTT CASSYPSTVEAFF
. TRBJ2-7 few TRBV21-1 TGTGCCAGCAGCAAAGGGGTAGGGAGCGCCTACGAGCAGTACTTC CASSKGVGSAYEQYF
. TRBJ2-7 . TRBV21-1 TGTGCCAGCAGCCCCCGACGGAGAGCCTACGAGCAGTACTTC CASSPRRRAYEQYF
. TRBJ2-4 few TRBV6-6 TGTGCCAGCAACACGGGAGCCAAAAACATTCAGTACTTC CASNTGAKNIQYF
TRBD2 TRBJ2-6 few TRBV28 TGTGCCAGCATCCCAGGCCTAGCGGGAGCTGGGGCCAACGTCCTGACTTTC CASIPGLAGAGANVLTF